This T cell receptor (beta chain) is drawn from a study of identical twins. This clonotype was observed a few times. The antigen remains unidentified. Trimming at V came to 7 bases and at J to 0 bases, leaving 6 bases not matched to a gene. The CDR3 covers 15 residues. Germline CDR1 is MNHNS and CDR2 is SASEGT. The study's findings and limits: Reduced insertions were recorded for abundant cord blood beta clonotypes, with no such pattern in memory repertoires. Alpha sequences that were out-of-frame and twin-shared showed an excess of low generation probability. The study found that models underestimated out-of-frame TCR alpha sharing in monozygotic twins.

A single record per CDR3 protein comes from TCRdb applying MiXCR to the 5' RACE reads. This table has about 250,000 distinct CDR3 sequences, 11% to 15% appearing once. This chain links TRBV6-1 with TRBJ2-1, with TRBD2 matching over 7 bases. This receptor was taken from a young woman in good health. What was sequenced was memory (CD45RO+) T cells sorted from blood. CDR3 in amino acids: CASNRRGDSYNEQFF. The CDR3, as DNA: TGTGCCAGCAATCGACGGGGGGACTCCTACAATGAGCAGTTCTTC.